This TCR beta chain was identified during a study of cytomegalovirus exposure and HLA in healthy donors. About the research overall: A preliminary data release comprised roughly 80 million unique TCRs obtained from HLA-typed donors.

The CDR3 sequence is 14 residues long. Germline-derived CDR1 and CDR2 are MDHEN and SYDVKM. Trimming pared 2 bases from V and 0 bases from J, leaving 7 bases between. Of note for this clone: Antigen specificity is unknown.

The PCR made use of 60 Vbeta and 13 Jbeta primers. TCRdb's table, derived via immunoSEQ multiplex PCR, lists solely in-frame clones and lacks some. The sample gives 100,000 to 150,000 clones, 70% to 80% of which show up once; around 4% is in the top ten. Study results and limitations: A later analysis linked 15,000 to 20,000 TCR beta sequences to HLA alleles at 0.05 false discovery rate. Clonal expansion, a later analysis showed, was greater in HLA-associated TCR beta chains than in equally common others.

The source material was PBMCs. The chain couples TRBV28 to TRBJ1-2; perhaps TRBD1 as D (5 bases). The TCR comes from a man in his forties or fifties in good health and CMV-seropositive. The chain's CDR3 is CASSLMGPNYGYTF. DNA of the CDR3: TGTGCCAGCAGTTTAATGGGGCCTAACTATGGCTACACCTTC.